These 23 T cell receptor beta chains originate from one sample sequenced in a study of blood T cell repertoires in COVID-19. Here immunoSEQ multiplex PCR was the method, and the copy in TCRdb shows in-frame clones only, minus some. This sample carries approximately 200,000 clones, about four fifths of them seen once, and the ten largest clones take around 11%. Input material: PBMCs or T cells enriched from blood (not recorded which). These receptors were obtained from a man in his forties or fifties who had recovered from COVID-19.

This rearrangement joins TRBV28 to TRBJ1-5, with D perhaps matching TRBD1 (5 bases). Trimming removed 6 bases from V and 3 bases from J, with 12 bases in between. The CDR3 is made up of 14 amino acids. Per the germline V gene, CDR1 is MDHEN and CDR2 is SYDVKM. The CDR3 spells CASSQGHTNQPQHF. The CDR3 DNA sequence: TGTGCCAGCAGCCAAGGACACACCAATCAGCCCCAGCATTTT. Looking up the rest from reference TRBV28 and TRBJ1-5 gives the full variable domain: DVKVTQSSRYLVKRTGEKVFLECVQDMDHENMFWYRQDPGLGLRLIYFSYDVKMKEKGDIPEGYSVSREKKERFSLILESASTNQTSMYLCASSQGHTNQPQHFGDGTRLSIL.

The J gene is TRBJ2-2, the V gene TRBV27, with a possible D match to TRBD1 (8 bases). Germline V gives CDR1 MNHEY, CDR2 SMNVEV (reference sequence). Trimming pared 6 bases from V and 7 bases from J, leaving 15 bases between. The CDR3 totals 14 residues. The CDR3 loop reads CASRDREGGGELFF. The CDR3, as DNA: TGTGCCAGCAGGGACAGGGAGGGTGGCGGGGAGCTGTTTTTT.

Comment on this clone: The same CDR3 can be traced to other DNA sequences in this sample. The chain links TRBV7-2 to TRBJ1-2; a possible D gene is TRBD1 (5 bases). Germline lookup yields CDR1 SGHTA and CDR2 FQGNSA. Trimming shortened V by 1 base and J by 6 bases, and 12 bases separated the two germline ends. The CDR3 runs 14 residues. The CDR3, as DNA: TGTGCCAGCAGCTTAGGGGGGGGAGGGAATGGCTACACCTTC. This encodes CASSLGGGGNGYTF. The full variable domain, with the rest looked up from reference TRBV7-2 and TRBJ1-2, is GAGVSQSPSNKVTEKGKDVELRCDPISGHTALYWYRQSLGQGLEFLIYFQGNSAPDKSGLPSDRFSAERTGGSVSTLTIQRTQQEDSAVYLCASSLGGGGNGYTFGSGTRLTVV.

The chain combines TRBV6-4 with TRBJ2-1, with 8 bases identical to TRBD1. From germline, CDR1 is MRHNA and CDR2 SNTAGT. V lost 0 bases to trimming and J lost 8 bases; unmatched junction nucleotides: 6. This CDR3 has 15 amino acids. This chain's CDR3 is CASSDSWTGQDEQFF. In nucleotides, the CDR3 is TGTGCCAGCAGTGACTCGTGGACAGGGCAGGATGAGCAGTTCTTC.

This clone showed up just a few times. Other DNA variants within this sample encode the same CDR3. This sequence joins TRBV19 and TRBJ1-5; D ambiguous. V lost 5 bases and J 3 bases, leaving 5 bases between the germline ends. This CDR3 is built from 12 residues. Germline CDR1 and CDR2: LNHDA and SQIVND (reference sequence). Written as DNA, the CDR3 is TGTGCCAGTAGTCCCTTCAATCAGCCCCAGCATTTT. Protein: CASSPFNQPQHF.

The V gene is TRBV4-3, the J gene TRBJ1-4; D possibly corresponds to TRBD1 (5 bases). Germline CDR1 is LGHNA and CDR2 is YSLEER. Trimming shortened V by 0 bases and J by 5 bases, and 10 bases separated the two germline ends. CDR3 length: 15 amino acids. CDR3: CASSQDLAGNEKLFF. The DNA for the CDR3 is TGCGCCAGCAGCCAAGATTTGGCAGGGAATGAAAAACTGTTTTTT.

This clone was seen a handful of times. The chain combines TRBV5-1 with TRBJ2-7, with 7 bases matching TRBD1. Germline V gene data show CDR1 as SGHRS and CDR2 as YFSETQ. The CDR3 has 13 amino acids. The J segment lost 3 bases and the V segment lost 4 bases, leaving 4 bases of the junction unmatched. The CDR3 here is CASSPTGDYEQYV. CDR3 nucleotides: TGCGCCAGCAGCCCTACAGGGGACTACGAGCAGTACGTC.

V and J are TRBV11-2 and TRBJ2-7; weak D call: TRBD1 (5 bases). Germline V gene data show CDR1 as SGHAT and CDR2 as FQNNGV. With 5 bases removed from V and 3 bases from J, the gap between germline ends came to 17 bases. CDR3 length: 15 amino acids. The chain's CDR3 is CASSLTTTGIYEQYF. CDR3 DNA: TGTGCCAGCAGCCTCACGACCACAGGAATCTACGAGCAGTACTTC.

DNA for the CDR3: TGTGCCAGCAGCGGACAGGGTTCAGACACTGAAGCTTTCTTT. This encodes CASSGQGSDTEAFF. The V and J genes are TRBV7-2 and TRBJ1-1; 8 bases agree with TRBD1. V was pared by 5 bases and J by 3 bases, with 5 bases of the junction left unmatched. The CDR3 loop spans 14 amino acids. Per germline, CDR1 SGHTA and CDR2 FQGNSA.

This clone was recorded a few times. The rearrangement links TRBV15 to TRBJ2-1, with TRBD2 identical over 8 bases. This CDR3 region has 16 residues. The germline V gene has CDR1 LNHNV and CDR2 YYDKDF (reference sequence). V lost 0 bases, J lost 7 bases, and 8 bases stayed unmatched. Here the CDR3 DNA reads TGTGCCACCAGCAGAGATTCCAGCGGGAGTAGGAATGAGCAGTTCTTC. It specifies CATSRDSSGSRNEQFF.

The chain has TRBV4-3 and TRBJ2-7; 10 bases agree with TRBD2. The CDR3 consists of 16 residues. After removal of 0 bases from V and 3 bases from J, the junction contained 5 bases not matched to a gene. Looked up from germline, CDR1 is LGHNA and CDR2 is YSLEER. DNA of the CDR3: TGCGCCAGCAGCCAAGATCCGGGACTAGCGAGCTACGAGCAGTACTTC. This codes for CASSQDPGLASYEQYF.

This sequence joins TRBV7-9 and TRBJ1-2; maybe TRBD1 (5 bases). The germline gives CDR1 SEHNR, CDR2 FQNEAQ (reference sequence). There are 15 residues in the CDR3. V was clipped by 3 bases and J by 3 bases, with 14 bases between them. The CDR3 bases are TGTGCCAGCAGCTTTGCGGGGGGTAATTACTATGGCTACACCTTC. Translation: CASSFAGGNYYGYTF.

The J gene is TRBJ1-5, the V gene TRBV3-1 (or the pseudogene TRBV3-2); 7 bases are a match to TRBD1. CDR1 is LGHDT, CDR2 YNNKEL, per germline (reference sequence). The V gene end was trimmed by 1 base and the J gene end by 5 bases; junction bases not matched to a gene: 2. The CDR3 is 14 amino acids. The CDR3 DNA is TGTGCCAGCAGCCAAGCGACAGGGTATCAGCCCCAGCATTTT. Amino acids: CASSQATGYQPQHF.

The gene calls are TRBV19 and TRBJ1-5, with 9 bases aligning to TRBD1. In germline, CDR1 is LNHDA, CDR2 SQIVND (reference sequence). V dropped 5 bases and J dropped 4; count of bases not matched to a gene: 6. The CDR3 runs 15 residues. The CDR3 loop is CASSQDRGGNQPQHF. The CDR3, as DNA: TGTGCCAGTAGTCAGGACAGGGGTGGGAATCAGCCCCAGCATTTT.

This clone was observed a few times. V is TRBV2 and J is TRBJ2-1; 11 bases map to TRBD2. Germline V CDR1 and CDR2: SNHLY, FYNNEI. J lost 10 bases, V lost 5 bases, and 7 bases had no gene match. The CDR3 has 14 residues. As DNA, the CDR3 is TGTGCCAGCAGTAATGGACTAGCGGGCTTCGAGCAGTTCTTC. Translated, it gives CASSNGLAGFEQFF.

V usage is TRBV14 and J usage is TRBJ1-4, with D possibly matching TRBD1 (5 bases). The CDR3 is 15 residues long. V dropped 4 bases and J dropped 8 bases, with 17 bases sitting between them. Germline CDR1 SGHDN, CDR2 FVKESK. The CDR3 region is CASSPAGTAGEKLFF. CDR3 nucleotides: TGTGCCAGCAGCCCCGCGGGGACCGCAGGGGAAAAACTGTTTTTT.

The sample holds one count of this clone. The chain couples TRBV28 to TRBJ2-7; 10 bases line up with TRBD1. With V trimmed by 7 bases and J by 6 bases, 9 bases remained unmatched. The germline V gene has CDR1 MDHEN and CDR2 SYDVKM. The CDR3 totals 14 residues. Written as DNA, the CDR3 is TGTGCCAGCAATCCGGGACAGGGGTTGTCCGAGCAGTACTTC. Amino acids: CASNPGQGLSEQYF.

The chain is built from TRBV7-3 and TRBJ1-1; no firm D call. V lost 2 bases and J 8 bases, leaving 9 bases between the germline ends. Germline V CDR1 and CDR2: SGHTA, FQGTGA. The CDR3 length is 12 residues. In DNA form, the CDR3 reads TGTGCCAGCAGCTTAGGAAGAGCGGAAGCTTTCTTT. Translating it yields CASSLGRAEAFF.

As to this clone: The DNA is left out, because the CDR3 cannot be placed on it with certainty; the CDR3 is given as TCRdb lists it. This chain joins TRBV10-2 and TRBJ1-1. The CDR3 sequence runs 13 residues, both termini included. Per germline, CDR1 WSHSY and CDR2 SAAADI. The CDR3 loop reads CASILGGGTEAFF.

This clone showed up just once. The genes are TRBV5-5 and TRBJ1-4; D is undetermined. V lost 1 base and J 3 bases, leaving 10 bases between the germline ends. Germline V CDR1 and CDR2: SGHKS, YYEKEE (reference sequence). The CDR3 totals 15 residues. In nucleotides, the CDR3 is TGTGCCAGCAGCTTGTTAGCCGGAGCTAATGAAAAACTGTTTTTT. Translation gives CASSLLAGANEKLFF.

On this clone itself: Other DNA sequences within the sample encode an identical CDR3. The V gene is TRBV6-5, the J gene TRBJ2-7; 8 nucleotides match TRBD1. Trimming removed 0 bases from V and 4 bases from J; junction bases left unmatched: 5. CDR3 length equals 15 residues. The germline gives CDR1 MNHEY, CDR2 SVGAGI. CDR3 sequence: CASSYSTGGFYEQYF. CDR3 nucleotide sequence: TGTGCCAGCAGTTACTCAACAGGGGGGTTTTACGAGCAGTACTTC.

The chain combines TRBV28 with TRBJ1-5, with 8 bases identical to TRBD1. Trimming at V came to 7 bases and at J to 3 bases, leaving 14 bases not matched to a gene. There are 17 residues in the CDR3. The V gene's germline CDR1 is MDHEN and CDR2 SYDVKM. CDR3 sequence (DNA): TGTGCCAGCATCTCTGGGGCAGGGGGCTTTAACAATCAGCCCCAGCATTTT. The encoded protein is CASISGAGGFNNQPQHF.

This clone was found a few times. The chain has TRBV3-1 (or the pseudogene TRBV3-2) and TRBJ1-2; 9 positions match TRBD1. Trimming cost V 3 bases and J 2 bases; bases outside gene matches: 4. CDR3 length equals 15 residues. Germline V lookup: CDR1 LGHDT, CDR2 YNNKEL (reference sequence). CDR3 DNA: TGTGCCAGCAGCCACCGGGACAGGGACAACTATGGCTACACCTTC. Translation gives CASSHRDRDNYGYTF.